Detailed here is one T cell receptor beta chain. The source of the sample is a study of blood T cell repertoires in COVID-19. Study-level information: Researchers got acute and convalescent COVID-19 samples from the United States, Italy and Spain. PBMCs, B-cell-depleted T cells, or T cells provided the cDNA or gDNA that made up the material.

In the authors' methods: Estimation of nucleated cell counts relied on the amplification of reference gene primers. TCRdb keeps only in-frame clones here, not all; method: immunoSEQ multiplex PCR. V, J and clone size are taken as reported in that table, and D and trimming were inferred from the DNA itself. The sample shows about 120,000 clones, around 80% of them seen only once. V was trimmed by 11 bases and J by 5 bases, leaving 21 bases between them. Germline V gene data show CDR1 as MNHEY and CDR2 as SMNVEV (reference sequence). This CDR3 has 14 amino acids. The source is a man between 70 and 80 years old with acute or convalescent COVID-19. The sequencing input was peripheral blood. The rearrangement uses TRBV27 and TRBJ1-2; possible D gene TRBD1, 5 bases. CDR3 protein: CALGGADPIYGYTF. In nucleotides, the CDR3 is TGTGCCCTTGGTGGGGCAGATCCCATATATGGCTACACCTTC.